The sequence of this T cell receptor (beta chain) was determined in a study of blood T cell repertoires in COVID-19. Measured with immunoSEQ multiplex PCR; TCRdb has only the in-frame clones, and not every one. The sample consists of around 220,000 clones, roughly 80% of them appearing once. With 0 bases removed from V and 0 bases from J, the gap between germline ends came to 8 bases. The CDR3 has 16 residues. In germline, CDR1 is LNHNV, CDR2 YYDKDF (reference sequence). Material for sequencing was peripheral blood. This chain joins TRBV15 and TRBJ1-4, with D unclear. This clonotype was obtained from a woman of 80 years or more with acute or convalescent COVID-19. CDR3 DNA: TGTGCCACCAGCAGAGATCTCAGCGCAACTAATGAAAAACTGTTTTTT. Translation: CATSRDLSATNEKLFF.